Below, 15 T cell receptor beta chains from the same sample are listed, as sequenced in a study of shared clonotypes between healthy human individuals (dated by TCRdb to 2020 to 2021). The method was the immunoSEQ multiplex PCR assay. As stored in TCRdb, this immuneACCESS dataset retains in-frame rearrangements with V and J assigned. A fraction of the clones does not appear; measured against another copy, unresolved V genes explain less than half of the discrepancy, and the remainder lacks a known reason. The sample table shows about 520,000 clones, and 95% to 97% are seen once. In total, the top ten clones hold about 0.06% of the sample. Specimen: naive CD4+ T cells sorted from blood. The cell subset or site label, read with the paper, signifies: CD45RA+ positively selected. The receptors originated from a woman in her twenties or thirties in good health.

CDR3 in DNA: TGTGCCAGCAGCGTAGAAGGCGGGAGGTTTCGGCCAGATACGCAGTATTTT. This sequence encodes CASSVEGGRFRPDTQYF. The V call is TRBV9, the J call TRBJ2-3, with TRBD2 matching over 8 bases. CDR3 length: 17 residues. Germline V gene data show CDR1 as SGDLS and CDR2 as YYNGEE. V shed 0 bases and J 4 bases; nucleotides not matched to a gene: 10.

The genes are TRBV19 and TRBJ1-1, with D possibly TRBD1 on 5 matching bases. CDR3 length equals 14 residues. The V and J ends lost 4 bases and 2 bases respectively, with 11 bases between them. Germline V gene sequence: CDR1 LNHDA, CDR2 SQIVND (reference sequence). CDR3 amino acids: CASSKGRLNTEAFF. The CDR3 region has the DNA TGTGCCAGTAGTAAGGGACGTCTCAACACTGAAGCTTTCTTT.

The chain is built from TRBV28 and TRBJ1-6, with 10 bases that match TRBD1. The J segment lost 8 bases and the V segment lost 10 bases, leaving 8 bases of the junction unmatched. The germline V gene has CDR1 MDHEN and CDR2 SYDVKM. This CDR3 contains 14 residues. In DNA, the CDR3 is TGTGCCATCCCGGGACAGGGGATAGATTCACCCCTCCACTTT. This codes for CAIPGQGIDSPLHF.

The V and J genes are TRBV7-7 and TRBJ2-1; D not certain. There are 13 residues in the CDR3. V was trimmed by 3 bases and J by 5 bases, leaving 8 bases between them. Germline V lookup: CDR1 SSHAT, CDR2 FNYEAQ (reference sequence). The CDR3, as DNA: TGTGCCAGCAGCTTGGAAGGACACAATGAGCAGTTCTTC. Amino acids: CASSLEGHNEQFF.

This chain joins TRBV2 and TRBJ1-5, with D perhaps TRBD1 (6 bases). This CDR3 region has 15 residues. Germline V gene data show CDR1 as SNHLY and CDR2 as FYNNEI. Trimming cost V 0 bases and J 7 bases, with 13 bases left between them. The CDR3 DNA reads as TGTGCCAGCAGTGAAGCAAGGTCAGGGGAACAGCCCCAGCATTTT. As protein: CASSEARSGEQPQHF. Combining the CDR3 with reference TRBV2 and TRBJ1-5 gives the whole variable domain EPEVTQTPSHQVTQMGQEVILRCVPISNHLYFYWYRQILGQKVEFLVSFYNNEISEKSEIFDDQFSVERPDGSNFTLKIRSTKLEDSAMYFCASSEARSGEQPQHFGDGTRLSIL.

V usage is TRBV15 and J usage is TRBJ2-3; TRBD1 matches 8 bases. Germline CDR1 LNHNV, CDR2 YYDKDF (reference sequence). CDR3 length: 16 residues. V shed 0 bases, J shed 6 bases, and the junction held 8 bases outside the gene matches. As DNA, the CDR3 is TGTGCCACCAGCAGAGATGGGGACAGGACGCTTGATACGCAGTATTTT. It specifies CATSRDGDRTLDTQYF.

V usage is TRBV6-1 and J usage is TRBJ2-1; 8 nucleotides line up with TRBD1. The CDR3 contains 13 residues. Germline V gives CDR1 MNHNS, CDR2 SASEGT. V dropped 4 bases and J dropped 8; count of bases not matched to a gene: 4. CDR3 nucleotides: TGTGCCAGCAGTGGAGACAGGGGATATGAGCAGTTCTTC. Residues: CASSGDRGYEQFF.

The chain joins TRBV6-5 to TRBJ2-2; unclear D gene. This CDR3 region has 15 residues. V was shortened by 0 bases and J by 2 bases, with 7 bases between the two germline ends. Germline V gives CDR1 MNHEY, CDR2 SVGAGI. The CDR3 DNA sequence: TGTGCCAGCAGTTACTCGATTATTAACACCGGGGAGCTGTTTTTT. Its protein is CASSYSIINTGELFF.

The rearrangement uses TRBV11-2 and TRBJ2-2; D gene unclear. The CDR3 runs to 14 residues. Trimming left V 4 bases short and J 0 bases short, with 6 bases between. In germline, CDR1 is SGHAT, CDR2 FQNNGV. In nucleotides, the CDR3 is TGTGCCAGCAGCTCTACTACGAACACCGGGGAGCTGTTTTTT. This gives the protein CASSSTTNTGELFF. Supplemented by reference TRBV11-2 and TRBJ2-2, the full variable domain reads EAGVAQSPRYKIIEKRQSVAFWCNPISGHATLYWYQQILGQGPKLLIQFQNNGVVDDSQLPKDRFSAERLKGVDSTLKIQPAKLEDSAVYLCASSSTTNTGELFFGEGSRLTVL.

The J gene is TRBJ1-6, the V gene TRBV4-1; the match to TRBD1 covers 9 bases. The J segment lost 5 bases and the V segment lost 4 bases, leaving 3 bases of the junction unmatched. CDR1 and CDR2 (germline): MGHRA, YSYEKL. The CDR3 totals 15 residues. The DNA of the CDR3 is TGCGCCAGCAGCCCCGGACAGGGGAATAATTCACCCCTCCACTTT. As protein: CASSPGQGNNSPLHF.

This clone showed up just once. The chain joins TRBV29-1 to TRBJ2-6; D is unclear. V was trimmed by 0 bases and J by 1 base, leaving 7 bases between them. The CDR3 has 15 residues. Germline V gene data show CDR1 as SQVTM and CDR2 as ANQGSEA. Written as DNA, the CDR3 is TGCAGCGTTGAAGAGGGTGGGTCTGGGGCCAACGTCCTGACTTTC. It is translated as CSVEEGGSGANVLTF. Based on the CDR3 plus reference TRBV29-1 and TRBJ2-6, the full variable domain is SAVISQKPSRDICQRGTSLTIQCQVDSQVTMMFWYRQQPGQSLTLIATANQGSEATYESGFVIDKFPISRPNLTFSTLTVSNMSPEDSSIYLCSVEEGGSGANVLTFGAGSRLTVL.

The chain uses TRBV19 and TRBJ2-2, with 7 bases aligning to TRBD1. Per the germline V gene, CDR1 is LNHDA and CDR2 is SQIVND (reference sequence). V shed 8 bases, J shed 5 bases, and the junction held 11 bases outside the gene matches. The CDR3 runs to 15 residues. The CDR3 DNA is TGTGCCAGTCAGACCCGAGACAGGGCTACCGGGGAGCTGTTTTTT. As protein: CASQTRDRATGELFF.

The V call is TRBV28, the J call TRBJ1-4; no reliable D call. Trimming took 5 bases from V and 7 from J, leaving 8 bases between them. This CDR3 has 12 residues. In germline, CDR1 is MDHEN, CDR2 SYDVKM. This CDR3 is CASSTPREKLFF. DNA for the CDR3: TGTGCCAGCAGTACCCCTCGTGAAAAACTGTTTTTT.

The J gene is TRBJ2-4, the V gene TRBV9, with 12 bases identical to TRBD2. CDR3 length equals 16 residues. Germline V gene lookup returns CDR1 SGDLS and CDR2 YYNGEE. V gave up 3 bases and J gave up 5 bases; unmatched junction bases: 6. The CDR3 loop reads CASSALAGGPENIQYF. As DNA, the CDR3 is TGTGCCAGCAGCGCTCTAGCGGGAGGGCCCGAAAACATTCAGTACTTC.

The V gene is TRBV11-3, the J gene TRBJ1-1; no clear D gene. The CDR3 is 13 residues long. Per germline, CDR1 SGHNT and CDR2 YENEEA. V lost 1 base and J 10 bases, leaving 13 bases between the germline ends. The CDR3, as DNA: TGTGCCAGCAGCTTAGTACGGGAGGATCGAGCTTTCTTT. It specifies CASSLVREDRAFF.